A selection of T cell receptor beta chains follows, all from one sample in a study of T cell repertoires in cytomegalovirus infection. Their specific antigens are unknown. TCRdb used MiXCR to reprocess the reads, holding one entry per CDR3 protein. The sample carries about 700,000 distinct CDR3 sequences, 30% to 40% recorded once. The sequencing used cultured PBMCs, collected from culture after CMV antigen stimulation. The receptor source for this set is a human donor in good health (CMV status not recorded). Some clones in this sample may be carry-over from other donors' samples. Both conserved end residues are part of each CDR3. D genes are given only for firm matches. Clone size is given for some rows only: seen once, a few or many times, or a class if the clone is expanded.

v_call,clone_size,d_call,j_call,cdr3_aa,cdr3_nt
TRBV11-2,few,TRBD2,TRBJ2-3,CASSLGTSLDTQYF,TGTGCCAGCAGCTTAGGGACTAGCCTGGATACGCAGTATTTT
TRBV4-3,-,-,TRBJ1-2,CASSHRLDGDGYTF,TGCGCCAGCAGCCATCGACTCGACGGTGATGGCTACACCTTC
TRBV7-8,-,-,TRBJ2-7,CASSLVNRGPTLSYEQYF,TGTGCCAGCAGCTTAGTGAATCGCGGGCCAACGCTCTCCTACGAGCAGTACTTC
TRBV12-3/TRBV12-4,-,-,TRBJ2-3,CASSGEGADTQYF,TGTGCCAGCAGCGGAGAGGGAGCAGATACGCAGTATTTT
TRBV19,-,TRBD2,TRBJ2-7,CASSPGASGYEQYF,TGTGCCAGTAGCCCTGGGGCTAGCGGCTACGAGCAGTACTTC
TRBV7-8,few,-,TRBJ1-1,CASSSGQLSNTEAFF,TGTGCCAGCAGCTCCGGACAGCTATCAAACACTGAAGCTTTCTTT
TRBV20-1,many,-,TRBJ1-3,CSARDPFPLGPGNTIYF,TGCAGTGCTAGAGATCCTTTCCCTTTGGGGCCTGGAAACACCATATATTTT
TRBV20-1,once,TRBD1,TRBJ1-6,CSARAAGTGVFGNSPLHF,TGCAGTGCTAGGGCCGCCGGGACAGGGGTTTTTGGTAATTCACCCCTCCACTTT
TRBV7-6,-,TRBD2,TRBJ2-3,CASSLSSGSETDTQYF,TGTGCCAGCAGCTTAAGTAGCGGGAGTGAGACAGATACGCAGTATTTT
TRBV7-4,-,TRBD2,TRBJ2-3,CASTPAGSGSGSGPTDTQYF,TGTGCCAGCACCCCCGCGGGTAGCGGGAGCGGGAGCGGGCCCACAGATACGCAGTATTTT
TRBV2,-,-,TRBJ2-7,CASHGKGRQYF,TGTGCCAGCCACGGGAAGGGACGGCAGTACTTC
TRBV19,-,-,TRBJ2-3,CASRRVLPYTDTQYF,TGTGCCAGTAGGAGGGTCCTACCGTACACAGATACGCAGTATTTT
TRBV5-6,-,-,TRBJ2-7,CASIQWGLSSYEQYF,TGTGCCAGCATCCAATGGGGCTTGAGCTCCTACGAGCAGTACTTC
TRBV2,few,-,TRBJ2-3,CASARESGNTDTQYF,TGTGCCAGCGCAAGGGAGTCGGGTAATACAGATACGCAGTATTTT
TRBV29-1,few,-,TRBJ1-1,CTVDRNTEAFF,TGCACCGTGGACAGAAACACTGAAGCTTTCTTT
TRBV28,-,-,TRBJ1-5,CASSSLELLSNQPQHF,TGTGCCAGCAGTTCCCTTGAGCTCTTAAGCAATCAGCCCCAGCATTTT
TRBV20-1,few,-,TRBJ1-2,CSGFFRDPNYGYTF,TGCAGTGGTTTCTTTCGGGACCCGAACTATGGCTACACCTTC
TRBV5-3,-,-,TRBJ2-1,CASSLAERGPNNEQFF,TGTGCCAGCAGCTTGGCCGAAAGGGGCCCTAACAATGAGCAGTTCTTC
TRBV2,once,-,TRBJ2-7,CASISGGSPYEQYF,TGTGCCAGCATTTCAGGGGGGTCCCCCTACGAGCAGTACTTC
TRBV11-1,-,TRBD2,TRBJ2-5,CASSFGLAGRQETQYF,TGTGCCAGCAGCTTCGGACTAGCGGGGAGACAAGAGACCCAGTACTTC
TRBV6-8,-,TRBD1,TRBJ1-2,CASSDSGQGIHGYTF,TGTGCCAGCAGTGACTCGGGACAGGGCATACATGGCTACACCTTC
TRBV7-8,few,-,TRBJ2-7,CASSGYTRTALSYEQYF,TGTGCCAGCAGCGGATACACTAGGACAGCCCTTTCCTACGAGCAGTACTTC
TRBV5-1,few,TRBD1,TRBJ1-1,CASSLAHGTGEAFF,TGCGCCAGCAGCTTGGCCCACGGGACAGGGGAAGCTTTCTTT
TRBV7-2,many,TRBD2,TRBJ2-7,CASRRARPSGRRDYEQYF,TGTGCCAGCAGAAGAGCTCGGCCTAGCGGGAGAAGGGACTACGAGCAGTACTTC
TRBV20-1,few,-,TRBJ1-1,CSAKSSVSEAFF,TGCAGTGCTAAGTCTTCGGTGTCTGAAGCTTTCTTT
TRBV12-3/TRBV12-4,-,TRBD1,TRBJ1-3,CASSPNLGQGVPSSGNTIYF,TGTGCCAGCAGTCCAAACCTGGGACAGGGGGTGCCTTCGTCTGGAAACACCATATATTTT
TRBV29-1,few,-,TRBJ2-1,CSLLGGDYNEQFF,TGCAGCCTTCTTGGGGGCGACTACAATGAGCAGTTCTTC
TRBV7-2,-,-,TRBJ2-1,CASTPRLTRGNEQFF,TGTGCCAGCACTCCCCGATTGACCAGAGGAAATGAGCAGTTCTTC